These 9 T cell receptor beta chains came from one sample sequenced in a study of T-cell reconstitution after alpha-beta-depleted transplantation in children. Unique molecular identifiers were incorporated into the prepared TCRbeta library. A single record per CDR3 protein comes from TCRdb applying MiXCR to the PCR reads. The table records a few hundred thousand distinct CDR3 sequences, around 25% of them present only once. The sequences come from PBMCs, mostly from graft donor cells, collected 180 days after TCRalphabeta/CD19-depleted stem cell transplant. The receptors come from a male patient aged 5 to 17 who had a stem cell transplant for acute lymphoblastic leukemia, so the T cells may come from the graft donor.

This chain links TRBV7-2 with TRBJ2-7; 7 bases match TRBD2. The CDR3 runs 15 residues. Unmatched junction bases numbered 18, after V lost 4 bases and J lost 12 bases. Germline CDR1 SGHTA, CDR2 FQGNSA. The CDR3 loop is CASSYVAEGRGPRYF. CDR3 in DNA: TGTGCCAGCAGCTACGTTGCGGAGGGGAGGGGACCTAGGTACTTC.

CDR3 protein: CASSPKLGGYGYGYTF. The CDR3 DNA follows: TGTGCCAGCAGCCCCAAGCTGGGGGGATACGGCTATGGCTACACCTTC. This chain links TRBV5-6 with TRBJ1-2, with D possibly being TRBD1 (5 bases). Germline V gene sequence: CDR1 SGHDT, CDR2 YYEEEE. V was shortened by 4 bases and J by 4 bases, with 20 bases between the two germline ends. The CDR3 length is 16 residues.

This clonotype occurred a few times. The rearrangement uses TRBV20-1 and TRBJ2-7; tentative D call: TRBD1 (6 bases). CDR1 is DFQATT, CDR2 SNEGSKA, per germline (reference sequence). The CDR3 has 12 residues. V dropped 4 bases and J dropped 7 bases, with 14 bases sitting between them. CDR3 sequence reads: CSATTGVREQYF. The CDR3 region has the DNA TGCAGTGCTACGACAGGTGTGAGGGAGCAGTACTTC.

About this clonotype itself: A read error may be the cause here, since a much bigger clone is one base away. The rearrangement links TRBV10-2 to TRBJ2-7, with a possible D match to TRBD2 (5 bases). Germline lookup yields CDR1 WSHSY and CDR2 SAAADI. The CDR3 extends over 12 amino acids. V was trimmed by 8 bases and J by 6 bases, leaving 14 bases between them. The CDR3: CASRVGSFEQYF. As DNA, the CDR3 is TGCGCCAGCCGGGTAGGGAGCTTCGAGCAGTACTTC.

For the CDR3, the DNA is TGTGCCAGCGTCTATGGCTACACCTTC. The encoded protein is CASVYGYTF. V gene TRBV7-3 combines with J gene TRBJ1-2; D is ambiguous. V lost 8 bases and J 4 bases, leaving 2 bases between the germline ends. Germline assignment: CDR1 SGHTA and CDR2 FQGTGA. The CDR3 length is 9 residues.

This clonotype has just a few counts. V gene TRBV5-1 combines with J gene TRBJ2-3; maybe TRBD1 (5 bases). The CDR3 totals 13 residues. The V and J ends lost 5 bases and 0 bases respectively, with 7 bases between them. CDR1 and CDR2 (germline): SGHRS, YFSETQ. The CDR3 loop is CASRQESTDTQYF. The CDR3, as DNA: TGCGCCAGCAGACAGGAGAGCACAGATACGCAGTATTTT.

This clonotype has just a few counts. The gene calls are TRBV10-2 and TRBJ2-7; 10 nucleotides line up with TRBD1. Germline V gives CDR1 WSHSY, CDR2 SAAADI. The J segment lost 3 bases and the V segment lost 7 bases, leaving 6 bases of the junction unmatched. This CDR3 contains 14 residues. The CDR3 loop is CASKFGQGVYEQYF. The CDR3 nucleotides read TGCGCCAGCAAGTTTGGACAGGGGGTCTACGAGCAGTACTTC.

This clonotype occurred a few times. V gene TRBV7-9 combines with J gene TRBJ2-3; the D is unclear. This CDR3 contains 15 residues. CDR1 is SEHNR and CDR2 is FQNEAQ in the germline V gene (reference sequence). Trimming left V 2 bases short and J 3 bases short, with 12 bases between. CDR3 region: CASSLTALITDTQYF. The DNA of the CDR3 is TGTGCCAGCAGCTTAACAGCGTTGATTACAGATACGCAGTATTTT.

This clonotype was counted between two and nine times. This rearrangement joins TRBV7-9 to TRBJ2-6; 7 nucleotides match TRBD1. The CDR3 length is 17 residues. Losses at the gene ends were 5 bases for V and 0 bases for J; bases not matched to a gene: 7. Germline V gene data show CDR1 as SEHNR and CDR2 as FQNEAQ (reference sequence). The CDR3: CASSPPGQPSGANVLTF. The CDR3 DNA reads as TGTGCCAGCAGCCCCCCGGGACAGCCCTCTGGGGCCAACGTCCTGACTTTC.